These 20 T cell receptor beta chains originate from one sample sequenced in a study of Ad26.COV2.S vaccination and SARS-CoV-2 variants. Specified treatment: roughly 19 received Ad26.COV2.S at low or high dose, single or two shots; several received placebo; per-sample allocation not given. The study sampled participants on day 63 after the first vaccine or placebo injection. Clones were read by immunoSEQ multiplex PCR, and TCRdb kept only the in-frame ones, dropping some. The repertoire consists of 200,000 to 250,000 clones, with roughly 90% occurring once and the leading ten covering about 10%. Here the sequenced sample was peripheral blood, taken in a trial of Ad26.COV2.S vaccine versus placebo. The receptors derive from a person aged 18-65 years who received the Ad26.COV2.S COVID-19 vaccine or a placebo.

The J gene is TRBJ2-2, the V gene TRBV4-3, with 10 bases aligning to TRBD2. V was pared by 0 bases and J by 3 bases, with 1 base of the junction left unmatched. The CDR3 contains 16 residues. CDR1 and CDR2 from the germline V gene are LGHNA and YSLEER. The CDR3 sequence is CASSQELAGYTGELFF. The CDR3 coding sequence is TGCGCCAGCAGCCAAGAACTAGCGGGGTACACCGGGGAGCTGTTTTTT.

This rearrangement joins TRBV15 to TRBJ2-2, with 8 positions matching TRBD2. Germline-derived CDR1 and CDR2 are LNHNV and YYDKDF (reference sequence). The junction had 8 bases not matched to a gene; V was cut back by 8 bases and J by 6 bases. CDR3 length equals 14 residues. This CDR3 reads CATWAGGNAGELFF. CDR3 DNA: TGTGCCACCTGGGCGGGAGGTAATGCCGGGGAGCTGTTTTTT. The full variable domain, rest sourced from reference TRBV15 and TRBJ2-2, is DAMVIQNPRYQVTQFGKPVTLSCSQTLNHNVMYWYQQKSSQAPKLLFHYYDKDFNNEADTPDNFQSRRPNTSFCFLDIRSPGLGDTAMYLCATWAGGNAGELFFGEGSRLTVL.

The rearrangement uses TRBV10-3 and TRBJ2-1; 8 bases line up with TRBD1. Germline V CDR1 and CDR2: ENHRY, SYGVKD. The CDR3 runs 15 residues. V dropped 6 bases and J dropped 8; count of bases not matched to a gene: 12. CDR3 bases: TGTGCCATCAGGGGAGGCAGGGGGCCTTCGGATGAGCAGTTCTTC. Its translation is CAIRGGRGPSDEQFF.

The rearrangement uses TRBV12-3 or TRBV12-4 and TRBJ1-1, with D perhaps TRBD1 (6 bases). This CDR3 spans 13 amino acids. V was clipped by 6 bases and J by 1 base, with 9 bases between them. In DNA, the CDR3 is TGTGCCAGCAGGGAACAGGGGAACACTGAAGCTTTCTTT. It specifies CASREQGNTEAFF.

The rearrangement links TRBV7-2 to TRBJ2-2; TRBD1 is a possible D gene (5 bases). V lost 5 bases and J 7 bases, leaving 8 bases between the germline ends. This CDR3 region has 12 residues. The V gene's germline CDR1 is SGHTA and CDR2 FQGNSA. The CDR3 nucleotides are TGTGCCAGCAGCCCCCAGGGCGGGGAGCTGTTTTTT. Encoded protein: CASSPQGGELFF.

The chain is built from TRBV27 and TRBJ2-1; D perhaps matches TRBD1 (5 bases). Germline V gene data show CDR1 as MNHEY and CDR2 as SMNVEV (reference sequence). CDR3 length: 15 residues. The V end lost 0 bases, the J end lost 9 bases, and 15 bases lay between the germline ends. CDR3 nucleotides: TGTGCCAGCAGTTTATCGGGCACAGGTTTGTCTGAGCAGTTCTTC. Amino acid sequence: CASSLSGTGLSEQFF.

The chain combines TRBV7-6 with TRBJ1-3; 11 bases line up with TRBD1. The CDR3 has 16 residues. Unmatched junction bases numbered 4, after V lost 0 bases and J lost 6 bases. Germline V gene lookup returns CDR1 SGHVS and CDR2 FNYEAQ. The chain's CDR3 is CASSLAGQGAKNTIYF. CDR3 bases: TGTGCCAGCAGCTTAGCCGGACAGGGGGCTAAAAACACCATATATTTT.

The genes are TRBV28 and TRBJ1-3, with 9 bases aligning to TRBD1. CDR3 length equals 19 residues. Trimming cost V 5 bases and J 0 bases; bases outside gene matches: 14. Looked up from germline, CDR1 is MDHEN and CDR2 is SYDVKM. The CDR3 region has the DNA TGTGCCAGCAGTCGGACAGGGGTGAAAGTGGCAAGCTCTGGAAACACCATATATTTT. Its translation is CASSRTGVKVASSGNTIYF.

CDR3 loop: CASSYSAGGPTDTQYF. In nucleotides, the CDR3 is TGTGCCAGCAGTTACTCGGCGGGAGGTCCCACAGATACGCAGTATTTT. The chain combines TRBV6-6 with TRBJ2-3; 8 bases fit TRBD2. The CDR3 totals 16 residues. V trimming: 0 bases; J trimming: 2 bases; junction bases outside the gene matches: 4. CDR1 is MNHNY and CDR2 is SVGAGI in the germline V gene (reference sequence).

This CDR3 is CASSPGDGVTDTQYF. The CDR3 DNA is TGTGCCAGCAGCCCGGGAGACGGGGTCACAGATACGCAGTATTTT. This sequence joins TRBV6-2 or TRBV6-3 and TRBJ2-3, with a possible D match to TRBD2 (6 bases). V was pared by 6 bases and J by 2 bases, with 15 bases between. Germline V CDR1 and CDR2: MNHEY, SVGEGT. There are 15 residues in the CDR3.

The chain recombines TRBV6-2 or TRBV6-3 with TRBJ1-1; D might be TRBD1 (5 bases). Germline V CDR1 and CDR2: MNHEY, SVGEGT. The CDR3 contains 14 residues. Trimming took off 5 bases at V and 0 bases at J, with 10 bases between the two ends. The CDR3 sequence: CASSPGTVNTEAFF. The CDR3 DNA sequence: TGTGCCAGCAGTCCCGGGACGGTGAACACTGAAGCTTTCTTT.

V usage is TRBV4-1 and J usage is TRBJ2-7; D ambiguous. The CDR3 has 13 residues. V dropped 4 bases and J dropped 3 bases, with 10 bases sitting between them. The germline V gene encodes CDR1 MGHRA and CDR2 YSYEKL. CDR3 region: CASSLTHLYEQYF. The CDR3 bases are TGCGCCAGCAGCCTAACTCACCTCTACGAGCAGTACTTC.

This clone has a single count. J is TRBJ2-1 and V is TRBV18; TRBD2 aligns across 9 bases. The CDR3 is made up of 15 amino acids. CDR1 and CDR2 from the germline V gene are KGHSH and LQKENI. V gave up 3 bases and J gave up 4 bases; unmatched junction bases: 4. CDR3 in amino acids: CASSPAGGVYNEQFF. CDR3 bases: TGTGCCAGCTCACCGGCGGGAGGGGTTTACAATGAGCAGTTCTTC.

The V and J genes are TRBV13 and TRBJ1-2, with 7 bases aligning to TRBD1. With 2 bases clipped from V and 8 bases from J, the junction kept 11 bases outside the gene matches. Germline values: CDR1 PRHDT, CDR2 FYEKMQ (reference sequence). The CDR3 runs 15 residues. CDR3 in amino acids: CASSLITGAARGYTF. DNA of the CDR3: TGTGCCAGCAGCTTAATAACAGGGGCCGCGAGAGGCTACACCTTC.

This clone was found a few times. The gene calls are TRBV4-2 and TRBJ2-6; TRBD1 matches 8 bases. This CDR3 has 16 residues. Germline CDR1 is LGHNA and CDR2 is YNFKEQ. Losses at the gene ends were 4 bases for V and 3 bases for J; bases not matched to a gene: 5. The DNA for the CDR3 is TGTGCCAGCAGCCCATCGACAGGGGATGGGGCCAACGTCCTGACTTTC. This sequence encodes CASSPSTGDGANVLTF.

Here the CDR3 reads CASSESGAYTEAFF. CDR3 in DNA: TGTGCCAGCAGTGAATCGGGGGCTTACACTGAAGCTTTCTTT. This chain connects TRBV6-1 to TRBJ1-1; tentatively, D is TRBD1 (6 bases). This CDR3 has 14 amino acids. V shed 2 bases and J shed 3 bases, with 10 bases lying between them. Germline values: CDR1 MNHNS, CDR2 SASEGT.

This clone was seen only once. The rearrangement joins TRBV19 to TRBJ2-7; 11 bases are a match to TRBD1. The V and J ends lost 8 bases and 2 bases, in that order; junction bases with no gene match: 8. The CDR3 loop spans 15 amino acids. Germline CDR1 LNHDA, CDR2 SQIVND (reference sequence). The DNA of the CDR3 is TGTGCCAGTCGCGACCCGGGACAGGGGGCCTACGAGCAGTACTTC. It specifies CASRDPGQGAYEQYF. Looking up the rest from reference TRBV19 and TRBJ2-7 gives the full variable domain: DGGITQSPKYLFRKEGQNVTLSCEQNLNHDAMYWYRQDPGQGLRLIYYSQIVNDFQKGDIAEGYSVSREKKESFPLTVTSAQKNPTAFYLCASRDPGQGAYEQYFGPGTRLTVT.

The rearrangement uses TRBV21-1 and TRBJ1-1; the D call TRBD1 from the table was never checked on the DNA. TRBV21-1 is a pseudogene. CDR3 length: 13 amino acids. As DNA, the CDR3 is TGTGCCAGCAGCTTGCACAAATACACTGAAGCTTTCTTT. Its protein product is CASSLHKYTEAFF.

This chain links TRBV4-3 with TRBJ1-5; the match to TRBD1 covers 10 bases. With 0 bases clipped from V and 0 bases from J, the junction kept 8 bases outside the gene matches. Germline assignment: CDR1 LGHNA and CDR2 YSLEER. This CDR3 has 19 amino acids. In DNA form, the CDR3 reads TGCGCCAGCAGCCAAGATTGGGGACAGGGGATGTATAGCAATCAGCCCCAGCATTTT. It translates to CASSQDWGQGMYSNQPQHF.

The rearrangement links TRBV10-3 to TRBJ2-1; D call uncertain. Looked up from germline, CDR1 is ENHRY and CDR2 is SYGVKD. V was trimmed by 6 bases and J by 6 bases, leaving 6 bases between them. CDR3 length: 11 amino acids. The CDR3 DNA sequence: TGTGCCATCAGGGGCGCCAATGAGCAGTTCTTC. This encodes CAIRGANEQFF.